This T cell receptor (beta chain) is from a study of PD-1 blockade in classical Hodgkin lymphoma. The repertoire was sequenced with immunoSEQ multiplex PCR; TCRdb's copy has only in-frame clones and lacks some. The sample shows some 96,000 clones, around nine tenths of them seen only once. Findings and caveats of the study: Newly diagnosed patients reportedly trailed healthy donors in baseline TCR diversity.

As for this clone: What it recognizes is unknown.

With no exception, relapse followed autologous stem cell transplantation in all patients, and brentuximab vedotin exposure varied. The germline V and J ends were trimmed by 5 bases and 4 bases, with 6 bases remaining between them. Germline loops: CDR1 MDHEN, CDR2 SYDVKM. This CDR3 has 11 amino acids. The sequence derives from a human donor with classical Hodgkin lymphoma. The V and J genes are TRBV28 and TRBJ2-7; D unresolved. The starting material was peripheral blood mononuclear cells (PBMCs), obtained at baseline. The CDR3 DNA is TGTGCCAGCAGTCGAACATACGAGCAGTACTTC. Translating gives CASSRTYEQYF.